This record looks at one T cell receptor (beta chain) sequence and its context. This sample stems from a study of blood T cell repertoires in COVID-19. The wider study: Acute-phase and convalescent COVID-19 samples originated in the United States, Italy and Spain.

This CDR3 region has 15 residues. The V gene's germline CDR1 is MNHEY and CDR2 SVGAGI. V was cut by 7 bases and J by 4 bases, with 19 bases left in between. Original methodology: For nucleated cells, counts were estimated from reference gene primer amplification. The method was immunoSEQ multiplex PCR; TCRdb's version includes in-frame clones alone and lacks a portion of them. From that table come the V and J calls and clone size; the DNA was used to work out D and trimming. Among about 62,000 clones, 65% to 85% were seen once, and the ten largest hold over 6%. The sequenced sample consisted of peripheral blood. The V and J genes are TRBV6-5 and TRBJ1-2; D remains ambiguous. This clonotype originated in a woman aged 50 to 60 with active or convalescent COVID-19. For the CDR3, the DNA is TGTGCCAGCAACCCCGTGCCAGGAAGTGTCTATGGCTACACCTTC. Residues: CASNPVPGSVYGYTF.